Listed below are T cell receptor beta chains from one sample, sequenced in a study of cytomegalovirus exposure and HLA in healthy donors. The assay was immunoSEQ multiplex PCR, and TCRdb's table has in-frame clones only and misses some. The repertoire holds 150,000 to 200,000 clones, with more than 75% as singletons. Sequenced input: PBMCs. The receptor source for this set is a woman aged 40 to 50 in good health and CMV-seronegative. Both conserved end residues are part of each CDR3. The D gene is left open where the match is weak. The size field is filled for only some rows; it gives once, few, many or a size class.

TRBJ1-3 13 NA TRBD1 TRBV30 CACTGGTGNTIYF TGTGCCTGTACAGGGGGAACTGGAAACACCATATATTTT
TRBJ2-5 13 NA NA TRBV28 CASTRQLLETQYF TGTGCCAGCACCCGACAATTATTAGAGACCCAGTACTTC
TRBJ2-2 14 NA NA TRBV5-1 CASSLGPSSGELFF TGCGCCAGCAGCTTGGGGCCTAGCTCCGGGGAGCTGTTTTTT
TRBJ2-7 13 NA NA TRBV7-3 CASSSGKSHEQYF TGTGCCAGCAGCTCCGGGAAAAGCCACGAGCAGTACTTC
TRBJ1-1 13 NA NA TRBV5-1 CASIGQKNTEAFF TGCGCCAGCATTGGACAGAAGAACACTGAAGCTTTCTTT
TRBJ2-1 15 once NA TRBV6-5 CASRSGAGPYNEQFF TGTGCCAGCAGATCTGGGGCGGGGCCATACAATGAGCAGTTCTTC
TRBJ2-6 14 NA NA TRBV27 CASRGVSGANVLTF TGTGCCAGCAGGGGAGTATCTGGGGCCAACGTCCTGACTTTC
TRBJ2-4 15 NA NA TRBV11-2 CASSPGQLAKNIQYF TGTGCCAGCAGCCCAGGACAGCTAGCCAAAAACATTCAGTACTTC
TRBJ2-7 14 NA TRBD1 TRBV6-1 CASSSRDRFHEQYF TGTGCCAGCAGTTCACGGGACAGGTTCCACGAGCAGTACTTC
TRBJ2-7 13 NA TRBD2 TRBV19 CASSSGEGGEQYF TGTGCCAGTAGTAGTGGGGAGGGAGGCGAGCAGTACTTC
TRBJ1-2 13 NA NA TRBV6-1 CASSDRGQVGYTF TGTGCCAGCAGTGACAGGGGACAAGTTGGCTACACCTTC
TRBJ2-3 15 NA TRBD1 TRBV13 CASSTGTGGSDTQYF TGTGCCAGCAGCACCGGGACAGGGGGCTCAGATACGCAGTATTTT
TRBJ2-5 11 NA NA TRBV20-1 CSASLAETQYF TGCAGTGCTAGCTTAGCCGAGACCCAGTACTTC
TRBJ1-2 11 NA NA TRBV28 CASSRERGYTF TGTGCCAGCAGTCGGGAGCGTGGCTACACCTTC
TRBJ1-6 14 NA TRBD1 TRBV2 CASSEQGAAPPLHF TGTGCCAGCAGTGAACAGGGGGCTGCGCCACCCCTCCACTTT
TRBJ2-7 15 NA TRBD1 TRBV19 CASSIAGTGAYEQYF TGTGCCAGTAGTATAGCCGGGACAGGGGCCTACGAGCAGTACTTC
TRBJ2-1 18 NA NA TRBV7-2 CASSLESLAYSSYNEQFF TGTGCCAGCAGCTTAGAGAGTCTAGCGTATAGCTCCTACAATGAGCAGTTCTTC
TRBJ1-1 16 NA NA TRBV14 CASSPNTDRRNTEAFF TGTGCCAGCAGCCCAAATACGGACAGACGAAACACTGAAGCTTTCTTT
TRBJ2-2 17 NA NA TRBV7-3 CASSQGGSGVGTGELFF TGTGCCAGCAGCCAAGGAGGTTCGGGAGTTGGAACCGGGGAGCTGTTTTTT
TRBJ2-3 14 NA NA TRBV11-3 CASSLGRGSDTQYF TGTGCCAGCAGCTTAGGCAGGGGATCAGATACGCAGTATTTT
TRBJ1-1 15 NA TRBD1 TRBV6-6 CASSNTDRGSGEAFF TGTGCCAGCAGTAACACGGACAGGGGGAGCGGTGAAGCTTTCTTT
TRBJ1-5 15 NA NA TRBV4-1 CASSQVQGEAQPQHF TGCGCCAGCAGCCAAGTACAGGGTGAGGCCCAGCCCCAGCATTTT
TRBJ2-7 14 NA TRBD1 TRBV28 CASSAGTGLYEQYF TGTGCCAGCAGCGCGGGGACAGGGCTGTACGAGCAGTACTTC
TRBJ2-7 14 NA NA TRBV5-4 CASTKVGSGYEQYF TGTGCCAGCACCAAAGTGGGGAGTGGCTACGAGCAGTACTTC
TRBJ1-6 14 NA TRBD1 TRBV7-3 CASSQGTENSPLHF TGTGCCAGCAGCCAAGGGACAGAGAATTCACCCCTCCACTTT
TRBJ2-3 17 NA NA TRBV7-9 CASSFGLASKSTDTQYF TGTGCCAGCAGCTTTGGGTTAGCGTCCAAGAGCACAGATACGCAGTATTTT
TRBJ1-1 18 NA TRBD1 TRBV5-1 CASSLRLVQQGGRTEAFF TGCGCCAGCAGCTTGCGACTGGTCCAACAGGGGGGTCGGACTGAAGCTTTCTTT
TRBJ1-1 15 NA TRBD1 TRBV5-6 CASSLVGQPNTEAFF TGTGCCAGCAGCTTGGTGGGACAGCCGAACACTGAAGCTTTCTTT
TRBJ1-6 14 NA NA TRBV6-1 CASSEGWPNSPLHF TGTGCCAGCAGTGAAGGATGGCCGAATTCACCCCTCCACTTT
TRBJ1-4 15 NA TRBD1 TRBV6-1 CASRPRQGLNEKLFF TGTGCCAGCAGGCCGCGACAGGGACTTAATGAAAAACTGTTTTTT
TRBJ1-1 13 NA NA TRBV13 CASSFNRATEAFF TGTGCCAGCAGCTTCAACAGGGCCACTGAAGCTTTCTTT
TRBJ2-3 17 NA TRBD2 TRBV5-1 CASSLTPGGGASDTQYF TGCGCCAGCAGCCTCACCCCCGGCGGGGGGGCCTCAGATACGCAGTATTTT
TRBJ2-1 15 NA TRBD2 TRBV5-8 CASSRGTSSYNEQFF TGTGCCAGCAGCCGGGGGACTAGTTCCTACAATGAGCAGTTCTTC
TRBJ2-7 15 NA TRBD1 TRBV28 CASSSHDREGYEQYF TGTGCCAGCAGTTCCCACGACAGGGAAGGCTACGAGCAGTACTTC
TRBJ2-1 16 NA NA TRBV7-3 CASSLALSLGEDEQFF TGTGCCAGCAGCTTAGCCCTTAGCCTAGGGGAGGATGAGCAGTTCTTC
TRBJ2-7 13 NA NA TRBV11-2 CASSYPGNYEQYF TGTGCCAGCAGCTACCCCGGGAACTACGAGCAGTACTTC
TRBJ2-5 16 few NA TRBV28 CASSSSGERGSETQYF NA
TRBJ2-3 12 NA NA TRBV29-1 CSGGHTADTQYF TGCAGCGGCGGACATACCGCAGATACGCAGTATTTT
TRBJ1-2 17 NA NA TRBV4-1 CASSQDIGERLTYGYTF TGCGCCAGCAGCCAAGATATTGGGGAGCGGTTAACCTATGGCTACACCTTC
TRBJ1-1 15 NA TRBD1 TRBV11-2 CASTPLVQGASEAFF TGTGCCAGCACCCCCCTGGTGCAGGGGGCCTCTGAAGCTTTCTTT
TRBJ2-3 15 NA NA TRBV7-2 CASSPPTTSTDTQYF TGTGCCAGCAGCCCACCGACAACTTCCACAGATACGCAGTATTTT